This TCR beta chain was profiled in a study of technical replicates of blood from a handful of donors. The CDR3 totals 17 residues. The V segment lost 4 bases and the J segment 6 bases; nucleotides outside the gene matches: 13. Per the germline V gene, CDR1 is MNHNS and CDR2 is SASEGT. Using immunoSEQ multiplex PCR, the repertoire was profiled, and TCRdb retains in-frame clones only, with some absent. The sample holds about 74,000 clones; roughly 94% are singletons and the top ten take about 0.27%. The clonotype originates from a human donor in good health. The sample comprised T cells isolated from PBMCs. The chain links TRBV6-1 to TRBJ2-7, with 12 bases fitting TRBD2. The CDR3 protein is CASSATSGSRYYAEQYF. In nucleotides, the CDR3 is TGTGCCAGCAGTGCGACTAGCGGGAGCAGGTACTATGCCGAGCAGTACTTC.